The rows below give T cell receptor beta chains drawn from one sample of a study of identical twins. MiXCR, applied by TCRdb to the 5' RACE reads, yields one record per CDR3 protein. Altogether 450,000 to 650,000 distinct CDR3 sequences are present, around a tenth being singletons, with the ten largest covering 2.5% to 3%. Another study also made use of these data, one on yellow fever vaccine responses in identical twins.

The sample comprised PBMCs. These receptors were obtained from a young woman in good health. The conserved cysteine and the conserved F or W are not part of the CDR3 here. D genes are given only for firm matches.

j_call v_call d_call cdr3_aa
TRBJ2-2 TRBV7-2 NA ASSSTDSGLNTGELF
TRBJ2-3 TRBV12-3/TRBV12-4 TRBD2 ASRMGLAVDTQY
TRBJ2-1 TRBV11-2 TRBD2 ASSLPGLAGGSAYNEQF
TRBJ2-1 TRBV12-5 TRBD2 ASGGGSGRNEQF
TRBJ1-5 TRBV15 TRBD1 ATSRDITGAVGNQPQH
TRBJ2-7 TRBV5-1 TRBD2 ASSLSASGADEQY
TRBJ2-1 TRBV4-2 NA ASSQALSSPGHNEQF
TRBJ1-6 TRBV12-3/TRBV12-4 NA ASSFRGYNSPLH
TRBJ2-1 TRBV19 TRBD1 ASSMGQWIRNEQF
TRBJ2-5 TRBV5-6 NA ASSRGSRPQETQY
TRBJ2-5 TRBV6-1 NA ASRLTAVGTQY
TRBJ2-7 TRBV11-2 NA ASSFSAKGGSYEQY
TRBJ2-7 TRBV14 NA ASRTGASYEQY
TRBJ1-1 TRBV12-3/TRBV12-4 TRBD1 ASSSGQGFGVNTEAF
TRBJ2-5 TRBV7-9 NA ASRFSRGAGQETQY
TRBJ2-5 TRBV5-1 NA ASSLMGQPGRETQY
TRBJ2-1 TRBV12-3/TRBV12-4 NA ASSLLGRNNEQF
TRBJ2-3 TRBV7-9 TRBD1 ASSLRDGQGSTDTQY
TRBJ1-1 TRBV12-3/TRBV12-4 NA ASSFPGLSTEAF
TRBJ1-1 TRBV15 TRBD1 ATSTGELGTEAF
TRBJ2-6 TRBV27 TRBD2 ASSLVGSGRVSGANVLT
TRBJ2-7 TRBV4-2 NA ASSPSYSYEQY
TRBJ2-2 TRBV10-1 NA ASTGIKNTGELF
TRBJ2-7 TRBV6-5 TRBD1 ASSYSRDSSYEQY
TRBJ1-6 TRBV12-3/TRBV12-4 TRBD1 ASSFTGGNSPLH
TRBJ2-3 TRBV28 NA ASSLAGTLLTDTQY
TRBJ2-7 TRBV5-1 TRBD1 ASSEPGTVRLQY
TRBJ2-7 TRBV19 NA ASGTPGAYEQY
TRBJ2-1 TRBV12-3/TRBV12-4 TRBD2 ASLLAAAENEQF
TRBJ2-7 TRBV28 TRBD2 ASSPSGGAISPVNEQY
TRBJ2-3 TRBV12-3/TRBV12-4 NA ASSLWGSGDTQY